The text below deals with one T cell receptor (beta chain). The antigen is undetermined. These data come from a study of cytomegalovirus exposure and HLA in healthy donors. Germline V gene data show CDR1 as SNHLY and CDR2 as FYNNEI. V was trimmed by 4 bases and J by 1 base, leaving 10 bases between them. This CDR3 region has 14 residues. Regarding the study as a whole: The study recorded 150 to 200 TCR beta chains that were cytomegalovirus-associated.

TCRdb's copy holds only in-frame clones and misses some; the assay was immunoSEQ multiplex PCR. Among about 200,000 clones listed, about 81% were seen once. Sequencing was carried out using PBMCs. The receptor comes from a woman aged 25 to 45 in good health and CMV-seronegative. This chain connects TRBV2 to TRBJ1-2; D call uncertain. The CDR3 DNA reads as TGTGCCAGCAGTGCTCCTTTCGTTAACTATGGCTACACCTTC. Amino acid sequence: CASSAPFVNYGYTF.